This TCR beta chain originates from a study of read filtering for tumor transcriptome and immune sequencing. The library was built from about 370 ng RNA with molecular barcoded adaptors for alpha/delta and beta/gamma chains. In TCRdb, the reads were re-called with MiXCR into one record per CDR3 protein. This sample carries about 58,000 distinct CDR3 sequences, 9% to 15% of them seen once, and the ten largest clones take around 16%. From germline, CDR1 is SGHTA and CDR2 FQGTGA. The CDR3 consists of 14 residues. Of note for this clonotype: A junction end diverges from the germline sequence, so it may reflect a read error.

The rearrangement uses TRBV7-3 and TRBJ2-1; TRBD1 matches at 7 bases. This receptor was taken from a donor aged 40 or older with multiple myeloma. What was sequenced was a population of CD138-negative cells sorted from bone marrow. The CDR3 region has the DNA TGTACCAGCAGCCTAGGACAGGAAAACAATGAGCAGTTCTTC. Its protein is CTSSLGQENNEQFF.